Below are 26 T cell receptor beta chains sequenced from a single sample in a study of blood T cell repertoires in COVID-19. The method was immunoSEQ multiplex PCR; TCRdb's version includes in-frame clones alone and lacks a portion of them. The profile shows 310,000 or so clones, more than 75% of them singletons. Material for sequencing was peripheral blood. These receptor sequences come from a man between 70 and 80 years old with acute or convalescent COVID-19.

As concerns this clone: An end of the junction does not agree with germline; a read error may underlie this. This specimen includes other DNA sequences encoding the same CDR3. This chain joins TRBV19 and TRBJ1-2; D not resolved. CDR1 is LNHDA, CDR2 SQIVND, per germline (reference sequence). The CDR3 has 15 amino acids. CDR3 loop: CASSISGNILYGYTF. Written as DNA, the CDR3 is TGTGCCAGTAGTATCTCGGGGAATATACTATATGGTTACACCTTC.

This clone was found a few times. V and J are TRBV4-1 and TRBJ2-6; no firm D call. This CDR3 comprises 18 residues. Germline assignment: CDR1 MGHRA and CDR2 YSYEKL. V was shortened by 0 bases and J by 1 base, with 13 bases between the two germline ends. The CDR3 protein is CASSQEVVGVSGANVLTF. The CDR3 DNA reads as TGCGCCAGCAGCCAAGAGGTGGTCGGAGTATCTGGGGCCAACGTCCTGACTTTC.

The V gene is TRBV28, the J gene TRBJ1-2; 9 bases line up with TRBD1. V dropped 7 bases and J dropped 7; count of bases not matched to a gene: 10. The CDR3 is 14 amino acids. Germline assignment: CDR1 MDHEN and CDR2 SYDVKM. The CDR3 here is CASNGQGHSSGYTF. CDR3 bases: TGTGCCAGCAACGGACAGGGGCATTCCTCTGGCTACACCTTC.

The rearrangement links TRBV2 to TRBJ2-5; 16 positions agree with TRBD2. Germline values: CDR1 SNHLY, CDR2 FYNNEI. CDR3 size: 17 residues. V gave up 5 bases and J gave up 5 bases; unmatched junction bases: 8. For the CDR3, the DNA is TGTGCCAGCAGTCCGGGACTAGCGGGAGGGGGAGGGGAGACCCAGTACTTC. It encodes CASSPGLAGGGGETQYF.

This sequence joins TRBV14 and TRBJ1-1; tentative D call: TRBD1 (5 bases). Germline V gene lookup returns CDR1 SGHDN and CDR2 FVKESK. V was shortened by 4 bases and J by 11 bases, with 17 bases between the two germline ends. CDR3 size: 13 residues. For the CDR3, the DNA is TGTGCCAGCAGCCGACTGGGAGGGGATGGGGCTTTCTTT. The encoded protein is CASSRLGGDGAFF. The full variable domain, in which reference TRBV14 and TRBJ1-1 provide the parts outside the CDR3, is EAGVTQFPSHSVIEKGQTVTLRCDPISGHDNLYWYRRVMGKEIKFLLHFVKESKQDESGMPNNRFLAERTGGTYSTLKVQPAELEDSGVYFCASSRLGGDGAFFGQGTRLTVV.

The V gene is TRBV25-1, the J gene TRBJ1-1, with a possible D match to TRBD1 (6 bases). V shed 1 base and J shed 4 bases, with 13 bases lying between them. CDR1 is MGHDK, CDR2 SYGVNS, per germline. The CDR3 length is 15 residues. The CDR3 loop is CASSESGRGATEAFF. The CDR3 bases are TGTGCCAGCAGTGAATCGGGCAGGGGCGCCACTGAAGCTTTCTTT. Complete variable domain (other parts from reference TRBV25-1 and TRBJ1-1): EADIYQTPRYLVIGTGKKITLECSQTMGHDKMYWYQQDPGMELHLIHYSYGVNSTEKGDLSSESTVSRIRTEHFPLTLESARPSHTSQYLCASSESGRGATEAFFGQGTRLTVV.

The genes are TRBV7-9 and TRBJ2-3, with TRBD1 as a possible D gene (6 bases). The germline CDR1 and CDR2 sequences are SEHNR and FQNEAQ (reference sequence). Deletions cut 3 bases from V and 6 bases from J, with 7 bases between. This CDR3 is 12 amino acids long. The CDR3 spells CASSFTGDTQYF. Written as DNA, the CDR3 is TGTGCCAGCAGCTTTACAGGGGATACGCAGTATTTT.

The chain has TRBV3-1 (or the pseudogene TRBV3-2) and TRBJ1-1; D is perhaps TRBD1 (5 bases). Germline V gene data show CDR1 as LGHDT and CDR2 as YNNKEL (reference sequence). The V gene lost 4 bases and the J gene lost 11 bases, with 17 bases spanning the gap. The CDR3 extends over 13 amino acids. CDR3 nucleotides: TGTGCCAGCAGCCTGGGCAGGGCGAATGGCGCTTTCTTT. Translated: CASSLGRANGAFF.

Only a few counts were recorded for this clone. The J gene is TRBJ1-2, the V gene TRBV6-5; 10 bases agree with TRBD1. Germline V gene data show CDR1 as MNHEY and CDR2 as SVGAGI. With 0 bases clipped from V and 2 bases from J, the junction kept 3 bases outside the gene matches. The CDR3 extends over 16 amino acids. CDR3 sequence: CASSYSMGQGNYGYTF. CDR3 bases: TGTGCCAGCAGTTACTCGATGGGACAGGGGAACTATGGCTACACCTTC.

J is TRBJ1-1 and V is TRBV5-1; D might be TRBD1 (6 bases). V was shortened by 2 bases and J by 4 bases, with 9 bases between the two germline ends. The CDR3 is made up of 13 amino acids. Germline-derived CDR1 and CDR2 are SGHRS and YFSETQ. CDR3 loop: CASSLDRRTEAFF. The CDR3 nucleotides are TGCGCCAGCAGCTTAGACAGGCGCACTGAAGCTTTCTTT.

V is TRBV10-3 and J is TRBJ2-3; tentative D call: TRBD2 (6 bases). CDR3 size: 13 residues. Trimming shortened V by 8 bases and J by 4 bases, and 13 bases separated the two germline ends. CDR1 and CDR2 (germline): ENHRY, SYGVKD. Here the CDR3 reads CAISASASDTQYF. In nucleotides, the CDR3 is TGTGCCATCTCGGCTAGCGCATCAGATACGCAGTATTTT.

The chain couples TRBV5-4 to TRBJ1-1; D perhaps matches TRBD1 (6 bases). The germline V gene has CDR1 SGHNT and CDR2 YYREEE (reference sequence). V was trimmed by 0 bases and J by 3 bases, leaving 18 bases between them. The CDR3 runs to 17 residues. In nucleotides, the CDR3 is TGTGCCAGCAGCTTGGGTTTGGGACAAGCGGGGTACACTGAAGCTTTCTTT. This codes for CASSLGLGQAGYTEAFF.

This rearrangement joins TRBV5-6 to TRBJ2-7; 9 nucleotides align to TRBD1. V was clipped by 4 bases and J by 1 base; unmatched bases: 3. Germline CDR1 reads SGHDT; CDR2 reads YYEEEE. This CDR3 has 14 amino acids. The CDR3 DNA is TGTGCCAGCAGCATCGGACAGGGGTCCTACGAGCAGTACTTC. This gives the protein CASSIGQGSYEQYF.

In nucleotides, the CDR3 is TGTGCCAGCAAGCCGACAGGGGCCCCGAACACTGAAGCTTTCTTT. Translating gives CASKPTGAPNTEAFF. The chain couples TRBV27 to TRBJ1-1, with 8 positions matching TRBD1. With 7 bases clipped from V and 1 base from J, the junction kept 8 bases outside the gene matches. CDR1 MNHEY and CDR2 SMNVEV come from the germline V gene (reference sequence). The CDR3 is made up of 15 amino acids.

CDR3 sequence: CASSIGTSGGSYEQYF. The CDR3 coding sequence is TGCGCCAGCAGCATCGGGACTAGCGGGGGTTCCTACGAGCAGTACTTC. The rearrangement links TRBV5-1 to TRBJ2-7, with TRBD2 matching 14 bases. The CDR3 has 16 residues. Germline V gene sequence: CDR1 SGHRS, CDR2 YFSETQ. V trimming: 4 bases; J trimming: 1 base; junction bases outside the gene matches: 4.

The chain couples TRBV4-3 to TRBJ1-4; D not resolved. This CDR3 comprises 15 residues. Germline loops: CDR1 LGHNA, CDR2 YSLEER. With 0 bases removed from V and 4 bases from J, the gap between germline ends came to 9 bases. In DNA form, the CDR3 reads TGCGCCAGCAGCCAAGATAGACAATTTAATGAAAAACTGTTTTTT. Its translation is CASSQDRQFNEKLFF.

The chain joins TRBV29-1 to TRBJ1-6; 7 nucleotides match TRBD1. J was trimmed by 5 bases and V by 6 bases; bases with no gene match: 7. The CDR3 covers 14 residues. The germline gives CDR1 SQVTM, CDR2 ANQGSEA. The CDR3 bases are TGCAGCGTCGCCTCCGGGACAGATAATTCACCCCTCCACTTT. It codes for CSVASGTDNSPLHF.

This clone showed up just a few times. The V gene is TRBV30, the J gene TRBJ1-2; maybe TRBD1 (6 bases). Germline V gives CDR1 GTSNPN, CDR2 SVGIG (reference sequence). The CDR3 spans 13 residues. V was clipped by 2 bases and J by 8 bases, with 15 bases between them. The CDR3, as DNA: TGTGCCTGGAGTCCCCTGGGGGCGCCGGGCTACACCTTC. It yields the protein CAWSPLGAPGYTF.

The CDR3 DNA reads TGCGCCAGCACCGGGACAGGGGCGGGGGAAGAGACCCAGTACTTC. It is translated as CASTGTGAGEETQYF. V and J are TRBV5-1 and TRBJ2-5, with 10 bases identical to TRBD1. The CDR3 has 15 residues. The V gene's germline CDR1 is SGHRS and CDR2 YFSETQ. V lost 6 bases to trimming and J lost 3 bases; unmatched junction nucleotides: 8.

The chain is built from TRBV7-2 and TRBJ1-2, with 7 bases lining up with TRBD1. Looked up from germline, CDR1 is SGHTA and CDR2 is FQGNSA. This CDR3 comprises 15 residues. V lost 5 bases and J lost 8; bases outside the gene matches: 14. The CDR3 protein is CASSLRGRGLEGYTF. As DNA, the CDR3 is TGTGCCAGCAGCCTCCGAGGTAGGGGGCTTGAGGGCTACACCTTC.

This sequence joins TRBV4-3 and TRBJ1-5; 9 bases agree with TRBD1. In germline, CDR1 is LGHNA, CDR2 YSLEER. This CDR3 has 14 amino acids. Unmatched junction bases numbered 2, after V lost 3 bases and J lost 5 bases. CDR3 sequence: CASSQTGGDQPQHF. In nucleotides, the CDR3 is TGCGCCAGCAGCCAGACAGGGGGGGATCAGCCCCAGCATTTT.

This chain connects TRBV6-4 to TRBJ2-3; possible D gene TRBD1, 5 bases. Trimming stripped 4 bases from V and 1 base from J, with 12 bases between. CDR3 length: 15 residues. From germline, CDR1 is MRHNA and CDR2 SNTAGT. This CDR3 is CASSVRGRGTDTQYF. CDR3 DNA: TGTGCCAGCAGTGTAAGGGGCCGAGGCACAGATACGCAGTATTTT.

J is TRBJ2-7 and V is TRBV19; 9 bases fit TRBD1. CDR1 LNHDA and CDR2 SQIVND come from the germline V gene (reference sequence). Trimming removed 10 bases from V and 3 bases from J; junction bases left unmatched: 13. The CDR3 sequence is 15 residues long. The CDR3 DNA reads TGTGCCACCTCGCCGGGGACAGGGTCTTACTACGAGCAGTACTTC. It is translated as CATSPGTGSYYEQYF.

The rearrangement joins TRBV9 to TRBJ2-7; weak D call: TRBD1 (5 bases). This CDR3 contains 13 residues. Trimming pared 0 bases from V and 7 bases from J, leaving 11 bases between. Germline CDR1 is SGDLS and CDR2 is YYNGEE. Written as DNA, the CDR3 is TGTGCCAGCAGCGTAGGAGGTCCAGGGGAGCAGTACTTC. Its translation: CASSVGGPGEQYF.

DNA for the CDR3: TGTGCCAGCAGCGACCGAGCGGGAGATACGCAGTATTTT. Protein product: CASSDRAGDTQYF. The V call is TRBV7-2, the J call TRBJ2-3; D might be TRBD2 (6 bases). The CDR3 is made up of 13 amino acids. CDR1 and CDR2 from the germline V gene are SGHTA and FQGNSA. Trimming stripped 5 bases from V and 5 bases from J, with 11 bases between.

The chain is built from TRBV5-1 and TRBJ2-6, with 14 bases aligning to TRBD2. This CDR3 spans 20 amino acids. Trimming cost V 4 bases and J 0 bases; bases outside gene matches: 9. The V gene's germline CDR1 is SGHRS and CDR2 YFSETQ. The CDR3 region is CASSLGTSGGPNSGANVLTF. The CDR3 DNA reads as TGCGCCAGCAGCCTCGGGACTAGCGGGGGCCCGAACTCTGGGGCCAACGTCCTGACTTTC.